This record looks at one T cell receptor beta chain sequence and its context. As handled by the study authors: Reference gene primer amplification in the assay estimated nucleated cell counts. Profiled with immunoSEQ multiplex PCR; TCRdb holds only in-frame clones, not every one. That table gives V, J and clone size, and the DNA gave D and trimming. The table lists more than 65,000 clones, around 83% of them singletons, with 6.9% in the top ten. This specimen comes from a study of blood T cell repertoires in COVID-19. On the study more broadly: Donors in the United States, Italy and Spain gave samples during acute or convalescent COVID-19. Sources were T cells, B-cell-depleted T cells, or PBMCs; the material itself was cDNA or gDNA.

V lost 5 bases to trimming and J lost 5 bases; unmatched junction nucleotides: 6. CDR1 and CDR2 from the germline V gene are SGHTA and FQGNSA. This CDR3 contains 14 residues. Patients of the Seattle cohort, enrolled during active infection, were followed longitudinally. The specimen was peripheral blood. This sequence originates from a man between 25 and 39 years old with COVID-19, enrolled during active disease. The V and J genes are TRBV7-2 and TRBJ2-1; 7 bases line up with TRBD2. The CDR3 nucleotides read TGTGCCAGCAGCCGGACTAGGGGTGACAATGAGCAGTTCTTC. The encoded protein is CASSRTRGDNEQFF.